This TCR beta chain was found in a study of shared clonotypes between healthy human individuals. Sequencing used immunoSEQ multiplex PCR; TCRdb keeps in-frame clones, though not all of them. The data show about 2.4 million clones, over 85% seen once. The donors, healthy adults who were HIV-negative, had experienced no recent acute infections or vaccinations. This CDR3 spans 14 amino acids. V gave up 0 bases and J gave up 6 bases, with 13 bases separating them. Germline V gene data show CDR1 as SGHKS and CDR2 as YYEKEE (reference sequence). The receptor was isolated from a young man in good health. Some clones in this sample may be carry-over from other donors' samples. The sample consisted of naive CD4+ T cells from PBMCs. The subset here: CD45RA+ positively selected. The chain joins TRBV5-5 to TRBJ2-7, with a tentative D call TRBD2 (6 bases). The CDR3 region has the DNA TGTGCCAGCAGCTTGGCCCCTACTAGCTCCGAGCAGTACTTC. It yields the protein CASSLAPTSSEQYF. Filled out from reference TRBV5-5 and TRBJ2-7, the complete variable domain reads DAGVTQSPTHLIKTRGQQVTLRCSPISGHKSVSWYQQVLGQGPQFIFQYYEKEERGRGNFPDRFSARQFPNYSSELNVNALLLGDSALYLCASSLAPTSSEQYFGPGTRLTVT.